The TCR beta chain described here comes from a study of blood T cell repertoires in COVID-19 (TCRdb year 2020). Some background on the complete study: Collaborator samples came from the United States, Italy and Spain and covered acute and convalescent phases of COVID-19. A freely available public database, intended as a resource for researchers studying the immune response to SARS-CoV-2, is where the repertoires were released. Deeply sampled blood TCRbeta repertoires from subjects exposed to, actively infected with, or recovered from COVID-19 were included in the dataset. Where HLA class I and class II types were available, the types were taken from metadata supplied by the sample provider, not from assay-based typing. Samples came from the ongoing ImmuneRACE study (first 160 participants) plus 1,254 subjects from 6 global collaborators. The sample metadata nearly always contained a de-identified subject ID, COVID-19 status, age in years and sex. The prospective study material was composed of cDNA or gDNA derived from T cells, B-cell-depleted T cells, or PBMCs. General conclusions and limits of the study: Clinical and demographic metadata were provided uncurated, with the amount varying by source and participant.

A word on this clone: Its specific antigen is unknown. The sample holds no much larger clone one base away, and base qualities are not on file.

The immunoSEQ Assay, a bias-controlled multiplex PCR, was used to amplify TCRbeta CDR3 regions from genomic DNA. From the authors' description of their analysis: Nucleated cell counts per sample were estimated from amplification of reference gene primers within the assay. Sequence reads were collapsed and filtered to measure the absolute abundance of every unique TCRbeta CDR3 rearrangement. Productive Simpson clonality was computed per sample as the square root of Simpson's diversity index over productive rearrangements. The table comes from immuneACCESS by way of TCRdb, which keeps in-frame sequences with V and J called. Part of the clones is missing from these tables; in studies checked, under half for an unresolved V gene and the rest for unknown reasons. V and J calls plus clone size are reproduced from that table; the DNA served to infer D and trimming. In this sample the table shows roughly 250,000 clones, about 85% of which occur a single time. The ten largest clones represent 0.7% to 1% of the sample.

At one collaborating source in Seattle, patients were enrolled during active infection and were followed longitudinally through the course of disease. Whole blood was collected in K2EDTA tubes by collaborating institutions according to the institutions' own protocols. For TCRbeta analysis, collaborators shipped samples in one of three forms: frozen whole blood, isolated PBMCs, or DNA extracted from either of those sample types. Sequencing used peripheral blood. The source is a human donor with COVID-19, enrolled during active disease. The donor label of this sample is uncertain.

For the CDR3, the sequence is CASSQLSDRDYEQYF. The sequence in DNA is TGTGCCAGCAGCCAGCTTTCGGACAGGGACTACGAGCAGTACTTC. This chain joins TRBV4-2 to TRBJ2-7, with TRBD1 identical over 8 junction bases. Unmatched junction bases come to 7, with V trimmed by 3 bases and J by 3 bases. Via the germline V gene, CDR1 is LGHNA and CDR2 YNFKEQ. The CDR3 has 15 amino acids, counting the end cysteine and phenylalanine. Only CDR3 DNA is held: 45 bases, read in frame from base 1.